This T cell receptor (beta chain) is drawn from a study of CD8 T cells in Susac syndrome. The V end was cut by 0 bases, the J end by 1 base, with 16 bases between. The CDR3 is 17 amino acids. The germline V gene encodes CDR1 SGDLS and CDR2 YYNGEE. Regarding the study as a whole: The authors acknowledged that the study's TCR sequencing and HLA analysis involved relatively few individuals.

Comments on this clonotype: Antigen: not known.

Reverse transcription of roughly 0.5 to 1 ug RNA used random hexamers. An immunoSEQ multiplex PCR generated amplified TCR beta CDR3 products spanning 54 Vbeta and 13 Jbeta. Using its own MiXCR run on the immunoSEQ multiplex PCR reads, TCRdb lists one record per CDR3 protein. The sample holds tens of thousands of distinct CDR3 sequences, 90% to 95% seen once. Input material: CD8+ T cells from PBMCs. This chain links TRBV9 with TRBJ1-1; maybe TRBD1 (5 bases). The source of this sequence is a human donor with multiple sclerosis. CDR3 residues: CASSVAMGEHPNTEAFF. DNA of the CDR3: TGTGCCAGCAGCGTAGCTATGGGGGAACACCCGAACACTGAAGCTTTCTTT.